The sequence of this TCR beta chain was determined in a study of blood T cell repertoires in COVID-19. Whole-study context: The samples span acute and convalescent COVID-19 from the United States, Italy and Spain. PBMCs, B-cell-depleted T cells, or T cells provided the cDNA or gDNA that made up the material.

Original processing notes: How many nucleated cells were present was estimated from reference gene primer amplification. Assay: immunoSEQ multiplex PCR; the TCRdb copy retains only in-frame clones and omits some. V and J calls and clone size are as listed in that table; D and trimming were resolved from the DNA. This sample has some 22,000 clones, with 86% found just once. This CDR3 contains 15 residues. CDR1 is LNHDA, CDR2 SQIVND, per germline (reference sequence). The germline V and J ends were trimmed by 5 bases and 0 bases, with 11 bases remaining between them. This clone was observed a few times.

The sequence was obtained from a human donor with active COVID-19. The donor label of this sample is uncertain. V and J are TRBV19 and TRBJ1-5; a possible D gene is TRBD1 (5 bases). What was sequenced was peripheral blood. The CDR3 loop reads CASSDREYSNQPQHF. The CDR3 nucleotides are TGTGCCAGTAGTGACAGAGAATATAGCAATCAGCCCCAGCATTTT. The variable domain in full, with the rest retrieved from reference TRBV19 and TRBJ1-5, is DGGITQSPKYLFRKEGQNVTLSCEQNLNHDAMYWYRQDPGQGLRLIYYSQIVNDFQKGDIAEGYSVSREKKESFPLTVTSAQKNPTAFYLCASSDREYSNQPQHFGDGTRLSIL.